This T cell receptor beta chain was sequenced in a study of control samples from healthy donors and cancer patients. TCRdb keeps only in-frame clones here, not all; method: immunoSEQ multiplex PCR. The sample lists 150,000 to 200,000 clones, 75% to 95% occurring once. The CDR3 covers 15 residues. Germline CDR1 SGDLS, CDR2 YYNGEE. Germline trimming cut 0 bases from V and 6 bases from J; bases unmatched to any gene: 2. This chain joins TRBV9 and TRBJ2-3; 12 bases map to TRBD2. Sequenced sample: blood. The receptor's source is a woman aged 40 to 49 in good health. CDR3 sequence reads: CASSVEGLAGDTQYF. The CDR3, as DNA: TGTGCCAGCAGCGTAGAAGGACTAGCGGGGGATACGCAGTATTTT.